These T cell receptor beta chains were read from a single sample in a study of T cell responses to AZD1222 COVID-19 vaccine. Measured with immunoSEQ multiplex PCR; TCRdb has only the in-frame clones, and not every one. The repertoire holds fewer than 180,000 clones, with 75% to 95% as singletons. The source was peripheral blood, collected 28 days after the second AZD1222 dose. The origin of the receptors is an adult who received the AZD1222 COVID-19 vaccine. The CDR3 runs from the conserved cysteine through the conserved F or W. A D gene is named only where the DNA matches it firmly. Clone size is given for some rows only: seen once, a few or many times, or a class if the clone is expanded.

v_gene	abundance	len	d_gene	j_gene	CDR3aa	CDR3nt
TRBV19	NA	12	NA	TRBJ2-1	CASSTEHNEQFF	TGTGCCAGTAGTACGGAGCACAATGAGCAGTTCTTC
TRBV30	NA	13	TRBD1	TRBJ1-4	CAWRRQGEEKLFF	TGTGCCTGGAGACGGCAGGGGGAAGAAAAACTGTTTTTT
TRBV19	NA	14	TRBD1	TRBJ2-5	CASSFGTGEETQYF	TGTGCCAGTAGTTTCGGGACAGGGGAGGAGACCCAGTACTTC
TRBV20-1	NA	11	NA	TRBJ1-2	CVPRGAGGYTF	TGCGTCCCCCGGGGGGCAGGTGGCTACACCTTC
TRBV19	NA	17	NA	TRBJ1-5	CASSAPRRGASNQPQHF	TGTGCCAGTAGTGCCCCCAGGAGGGGGGCTAGCAATCAGCCCCAGCATTTT
TRBV11-3	NA	13	NA	TRBJ1-3	CASSPDSGNTIYF	TGTGCCAGCAGCCCGGACTCTGGAAACACCATATATTTT
TRBV5-4	NA	13	NA	TRBJ2-7	CASSLDSLYEQYF	TGTGCCAGCAGCTTGGATTCGCTCTACGAGCAGTACTTC
TRBV29-1	once	14	NA	TRBJ1-1	CSVDRDGMNTEAFF	TGCAGCGTCGACCGGGACGGGATGAACACTGAAGCTTTCTTT
TRBV7-9	NA	13	NA	TRBJ1-1	CASSLGGGTEAFF	TGTGCCAGCAGCTTAGGTGGGGGCACTGAAGCTTTCTTT
TRBV3-1/TRBV3-2	NA	15	NA	TRBJ1-2	CASSQGAGTPYGYTF	TGTGCCAGCAGCCAAGGGGCCGGGACACCCTATGGCTACACCTTC
TRBV7-9	NA	15	TRBD1	TRBJ1-1	CASSSSGQGNTEAFF	TGTGCCAGCAGCTCGTCGGGACAGGGGAACACTGAAGCTTTCTTT
TRBV5-1	once	16	NA	TRBJ1-1	CASSLAGPVRGTEAFF	TGCGCCAGCAGCTTGGCGGGCCCCGTCCGGGGAACTGAAGCTTTCTTT
TRBV6-5	NA	14	NA	TRBJ1-5	CASMTGGPNQPQHF	TGTGCCAGCATGACTGGGGGCCCCAATCAGCCCCAGCATTTT
TRBV27	NA	14	NA	TRBJ1-5	CASSKRAGNQPQHF	TGTGCCAGCAGCAAACGGGCGGGCAATCAGCCCCAGCATTTT
TRBV19	NA	15	NA	TRBJ1-2	CASSTTGTASDGYTF	TGTGCCAGTAGTACCACCGGGACGGCATCGGATGGCTACACCTTC
TRBV19	NA	18	TRBD1	TRBJ1-5	CASTHTGTGTGGRQPQHF	TGTGCCAGTACCCACACAGGGACCGGGACAGGGGGCAGGCAGCCCCAGCATTTT
TRBV6-5	NA	14	NA	TRBJ1-5	CASSQRGGRQPQHF	TGTGCCAGCAGTCAAAGAGGGGGACGCCAGCCCCAGCATTTT
TRBV6-5	NA	15	NA	TRBJ1-1	CASSYEVGRNTEAFF	TGTGCCAGCAGTTACGAAGTGGGTCGGAACACTGAAGCTTTCTTT
TRBV29-1	NA	17	TRBD2	TRBJ2-1	CSVGALAGWSSYNEQFF	TGCAGCGTTGGGGCCCTAGCGGGATGGAGCTCCTACAATGAGCAGTTCTTC
TRBV6-1	few	14	NA	TRBJ1-5	CASSEARGYQPQHF	TGTGCCAGCAGTGAAGCCCGGGGTTATCAGCCCCAGCATTTT
TRBV2	NA	16	TRBD2	TRBJ2-1	CASKMRAGVSYNEQFF	TGTGCCAGCAAAATGCGAGCGGGAGTCAGTTACAATGAGCAGTTCTTC
TRBV2	few	15	TRBD1	TRBJ1-2	CASSEVGQGGYGYTF	TGTGCCAGCAGTGAAGTCGGACAGGGAGGCTATGGCTACACCTTC
TRBV18	NA	16	NA	TRBJ1-1	CASSPPRVPSDTEAFF	TGTGCCAGCTCACCACCTCGGGTGCCATCTGACACTGAAGCTTTCTTT
TRBV4-2	NA	16	TRBD2	TRBJ2-1	CASSQERLAGINEQFF	TGTGCCAGCAGCCAAGAACGCCTAGCGGGGATAAATGAGCAGTTCTTC
TRBV7-6	NA	15	NA	TRBJ2-2	CASSPRAPLGGELFF	TGTGCCAGCAGTCCAAGAGCTCCCCTCGGCGGGGAGCTGTTTTTT
TRBV15	NA	15	TRBD2	TRBJ2-7	CATSRETGGPYEQYF	TGTGCCACCAGCAGAGAGACGGGAGGTCCCTACGAGCAGTACTTC
TRBV18	few	14	TRBD1	TRBJ2-7	CASSPGTGNYEQYF	TGTGCCAGCTCACCCGGGACAGGGAACTACGAGCAGTACTTC
TRBV6-2/TRBV6-3	NA	14	NA	TRBJ1-1	CASSYRSWNTEAFF	TGTGCCAGCAGTTACAGGTCCTGGAACACTGAAGCTTTCTTT
TRBV20-1	NA	15	TRBD2	TRBJ2-3	CSASKAGGSTDTQYF	TGCAGTGCTAGTAAGGCGGGAGGAAGCACAGATACGCAGTATTTT
TRBV5-1	NA	16	TRBD2	TRBJ2-2	CASSLDPSGSTGELFF	TGCGCCAGCAGCTTGGATCCTAGCGGGAGCACCGGGGAGCTGTTTTTT
TRBV18	NA	15	NA	TRBJ1-6	CASSPGQLGNSPLHF	TGTGCCAGCTCACCAGGACAGTTGGGGAATTCACCCCTCCACTTT
TRBV24-1	NA	15	NA	TRBJ2-1	CATSDLQSSYNEQFF	TGTGCCACCAGTGATCTACAGAGCTCCTACAATGAGCAGTTCTTC
TRBV12-3/TRBV12-4	NA	13	NA	TRBJ2-5	CASSRGRQETQYF	TGTGCCAGCAGCCGGGGGCGGCAAGAGACCCAGTACTTC
TRBV6-5	NA	14	NA	TRBJ1-3	CASRKAGVGNTIYF	TGTGCCAGTCGAAAGGCAGGGGTCGGAAACACCATATATTTT
TRBV15	NA	16	NA	TRBJ1-4	CATSRDLAGVGEKLFF	TGTGCCACCAGCAGAGATTTGGCGGGGGTAGGAGAAAAACTGTTTTTT
TRBV27	NA	15	TRBD2	TRBJ2-4	CASSFVTSAKNIQYF	TGTGCCAGCAGTTTTGTGACTAGCGCCAAAAACATTCAGTACTTC
TRBV20-1	NA	11	NA	TRBJ1-1	CSAREDTEAFF	TGCAGTGCTAGAGAAGACACTGAAGCTTTCTTT
TRBV7-9	NA	14	TRBD1	TRBJ1-1	CASSYPGGSVEAFF	TGTGCCAGCAGCTATCCAGGGGGCAGTGTTGAAGCTTTCTTT
TRBV7-9	NA	14	NA	TRBJ2-2	CASRGPLFTGELFF	TGTGCCTCCAGGGGCCCTCTCTTCACCGGGGAGCTGTTTTTT
TRBV6-5	NA	13	NA	TRBJ2-7	CASSPDSAYEQYF	TGTGCCAGCAGTCCCGACAGTGCCTACGAGCAGTACTTC
TRBV10-3	once	13	NA	TRBJ1-5	CAISESSNQPQHF	TGTGCCATCAGTGAGTCATCGAATCAGCCCCAGCATTTT
TRBV29-1	once	13	NA	TRBJ1-2	CSVGRGTNYGYTF	TGCAGCGTTGGGCGCGGAACTAACTATGGCTACACCTTC
TRBV2	once	15	TRBD2	TRBJ2-3	CASSPGGASTDTQYF	TGTGCCAGCAGCCCGGGGGGGGCCAGCACAGATACGCAGTATTTT
TRBV3-1/TRBV3-2	NA	15	NA	TRBJ2-3	CASSQTGLGADTQYF	TGTGCCAGCAGCCAGACCGGCCTCGGGGCAGATACGCAGTATTTT
TRBV11-3	NA	15	TRBD2	TRBJ2-1	CASSPGTSGQGEQFF	TGTGCCAGCAGCCCTGGGACTAGCGGCCAGGGTGAGCAGTTCTTC
TRBV7-2	NA	16	NA	TRBJ2-6	CASSSYSSVRANVLTF	TGTGCCAGCAGCTCATACAGTTCGGTGAGAGCCAACGTCCTGACTTTC
TRBV10-3	NA	22	NA	TRBJ2-7	CAISESTSVGTVPAGANDEQYF	TGTGCCATCAGTGAGTCGACGTCGGTCGGGACAGTACCGGCGGGAGCGAACGACGAGCAGTACTTC
TRBV5-8	NA	15	TRBD1	TRBJ1-6	CASSLAAGRGSPLHF	TGTGCCAGCAGCTTGGCCGCCGGCAGGGGGTCACCCCTCCACTTT
TRBV18	once	14	TRBD1	TRBJ1-2	CASSDQGVQNGYTF	TGTGCCAGCTCAGACCAGGGGGTTCAGAATGGCTACACCTTC
TRBV24-1	NA	13	TRBD1	TRBJ1-1	CATSERQGTEAFF	TGTGCCACCAGTGAACGACAGGGTACTGAAGCTTTCTTT
TRBV4-1	once	13	NA	TRBJ2-7	CASSQDPNYEQYF	TGCGCCAGCAGCCAAGATCCCAACTACGAGCAGTACTTC
TRBV15	NA	12	NA	TRBJ1-2	CATSGGNYGYTF	TGTGCCACCTCCGGGGGGAACTATGGCTACACCTTC
TRBV10-3	few	14	NA	TRBJ2-3	CAIRGDGVVDTQYF	TGTGCCATCAGGGGGGACGGGGTTGTGGATACGCAGTATTTT
TRBV7-2	NA	14	TRBD1	TRBJ1-2	CASSTRDRAYGYTF	TGTGCCAGCAGCACCAGAGACAGGGCTTATGGCTACACCTTC
TRBV6-5	NA	15	NA	TRBJ1-3	CASSSDRQAGNTIYF	TGTGCCAGCAGTTCTGACAGGCAGGCGGGAAACACCATATATTTT
TRBV21-1	NA	15	NA	TRBJ2-1	CASSKYGTPLYEQFF	TGTGCCAGCAGCAAATACGGGACTCCCCTTTATGAGCAGTTCTTC